The entry below describes one T cell receptor (beta chain). Its antigen is not identified. A multiplex PCR was run with 60 Vbeta primers and 13 Jbeta primers. Assay: immunoSEQ multiplex PCR; the TCRdb copy retains only in-frame clones and omits some. The table lists under 200,000 clones, approximately 75% of them singletons. This record comes from a study of cytomegalovirus exposure and HLA in healthy donors. Study outcomes and limitations: Available immune exposure information was restricted to CMV serostatus only.

The CDR3 is made up of 14 amino acids. Germline CDR1 is MNHEY and CDR2 is SMNVEV (reference sequence). The V gene lost 8 bases and the J gene lost 10 bases, with 23 bases spanning the gap. The V call is TRBV27, the J call TRBJ1-1; D is perhaps TRBD1 (6 bases). The source of this sequence is a man aged 50 or older in good health and CMV-seropositive. The sample comprised PBMCs. The CDR3 sequence: CASGLQGPSVRAFF. The CDR3, as DNA: TGTGCCAGCGGATTACAGGGTCCGTCGGTTAGAGCTTTCTTT.